The rows below give T cell receptor beta chains drawn from one sample of a study of blood T cell repertoires in COVID-19. The table came from immunoSEQ multiplex PCR; TCRdb's copy has only in-frame clones and leaves some out. The sample holds under 200,000 clones, roughly 85% seen once. Sequences were obtained from peripheral blood. These receptors all stem from a woman aged 45-60 years with COVID-19, enrolled during active disease. CDR3s include the opening cysteine and the closing phenylalanine or tryptophan.

V: TRBV27; CDR3: CASSLWSGGGETQYF
V: TRBV7-8; CDR3: CASSLALAGKTDTQYF
V: TRBV7-2; CDR3: CATSTGQFNEKLFF
V: TRBV2; CDR3: CASSDRDRAVFPNQPQHF
V: TRBV19; CDR3: CASSIQGVNTGELFF
V: TRBV6-5; CDR3: CASSYSTPNTEAFF
V: TRBV12-3/TRBV12-4; CDR3: CASSHSMNTEAFF
V: TRBV4-1; CDR3: CASSRSGSTSYNEQFF
V: TRBV23-1; CDR3: CASSQTGTVKYGYTF
V: TRBV6-5; CDR3: CASKGENYGYTF
V: TRBV19; CDR3: CASSIQGETQYF
V: TRBV7-6; CDR3: CASSLGWKRGTDTQYF
V: TRBV19; CDR3: CASSILDREGYTF
V: TRBV7-2; CDR3: CASSFRDSWNYGYTF
V: TRBV9; CDR3: CASSAGGGAAGELFF
V: TRBV30; CDR3: CAWAPGTGRTGELFF
V: TRBV30; CDR3: CAWKGAENTEAFF
V: TRBV7-9; CDR3: CASSPMTSSVEQYF